The clone carrying this T cell receptor (beta chain) was seen a few times. Antigen specificity is unknown. These data come from a study of identical twins. Overall study results and limits: Out-of-frame alpha sequences common to twins exhibited an excess of low generation probability.

All donors were healthy Caucasians. Germline V CDR1 and CDR2: MNHEY, SMNVEV (reference sequence). This CDR3 contains 15 residues. Germline trimming cut 5 bases from V and 1 base from J; bases unmatched to any gene: 4. TCRdb independently ran MiXCR on the 5' RACE reads; one entry per CDR3 protein. The data hold more than 1.5 million distinct CDR3 sequences, with under 35% observed a single time. The chain carries TRBV27 and TRBJ1-4, with 7 bases that match TRBD1. This receptor was identified in a newborn girl in good health. Sequenced sample: cord blood. The CDR3 loop is CASSKTGETNEKLFF. The CDR3 region has the DNA TGTGCCAGCAGTAAAACAGGGGAAACTAATGAAAAACTGTTTTTT.